The next 8 T cell receptor beta chains were all read from a single sample in a study of blood T cell repertoires in COVID-19. Using immunoSEQ multiplex PCR, the repertoire was profiled, and TCRdb retains in-frame clones only, with some absent. The repertoire holds more than 50,000 clones, with roughly 71% as singletons. Material for sequencing was peripheral blood. The source of these receptors is a woman aged 80 or over with acute or convalescent COVID-19.

This chain uses TRBV10-2 with TRBJ2-7, with 11 bases fitting TRBD2. V lost 6 bases and J lost 3; bases outside the gene matches: 1. The CDR3 totals 13 residues. Germline CDR1 and CDR2: WSHSY and SAAADI. CDR3 DNA sequence: TGCGCCAGCAGACTAGCGGGAGTCTACGAGCAGTACTTC. It translates to CASRLAGVYEQYF.

The rearrangement uses TRBV7-2 and TRBJ2-3; tentative D call: TRBD2 (6 bases). The V end lost 0 bases, the J end lost 0 bases, and 16 bases lay between the germline ends. The CDR3 runs 18 residues. The V gene's germline CDR1 is SGHTA and CDR2 FQGNSA. The chain's CDR3 is CASSLAFGGATSTDTQYF. In DNA, the CDR3 is TGTGCCAGCAGCTTAGCCTTTGGCGGGGCGACTAGCACAGATACGCAGTATTTT. The full variable domain, rest sourced from reference TRBV7-2 and TRBJ2-3, is GAGVSQSPSNKVTEKGKDVELRCDPISGHTALYWYRQSLGQGLEFLIYFQGNSAPDKSGLPSDRFSAERTGGSVSTLTIQRTQQEDSAVYLCASSLAFGGATSTDTQYFGPGTRLTVL.

This clone was picked up a small number of times. The chain has TRBV2 and TRBJ2-7; D unclear. Trimming removed 5 bases from V and 3 bases from J, with 5 bases in between. CDR3 length: 11 amino acids. The germline V gene has CDR1 SNHLY and CDR2 FYNNEI. CDR3 residues: CASSLYYEQYF. CDR3 sequence (DNA): TGTGCCAGCAGTCTTTACTACGAGCAGTACTTC.

The chain has TRBV7-3 and TRBJ2-7; the D gene is possibly TRBD2 (5 bases). Between the trimmed V and J ends, which lost 5 bases and 7 bases, there was a span of 21 bases. Germline values: CDR1 SGHTA, CDR2 FQGTGA. The CDR3 is 15 amino acids. The CDR3 sequence is CASSNVLAAGGEQYF. The CDR3 DNA reads as TGTGCCAGCAGCAACGTTCTAGCCGCGGGTGGGGAGCAGTACTTC.

The V call is TRBV5-1, the J call TRBJ2-7, with TRBD1 identical over 7 bases. The V and J ends lost 6 bases and 3 bases, in that order; junction bases with no gene match: 9. Germline V gene lookup returns CDR1 SGHRS and CDR2 YFSETQ. The CDR3 is 14 amino acids. This chain's CDR3 is CASNRGQADYEQYF. The CDR3 DNA sequence: TGCGCCAGCAACCGAGGACAGGCTGACTACGAGCAGTACTTC.

The genes are TRBV7-7 and TRBJ2-2; 7 bases match TRBD2. J lost 4 bases, V lost 5 bases, and 10 bases had no gene match. The CDR3 contains 16 residues. The V gene's germline CDR1 is SSHAT and CDR2 FNYEAQ (reference sequence). The CDR3 is CASSANSGRGTGELFF. The DNA for the CDR3 is TGTGCCAGCAGCGCGAATAGCGGGCGGGGCACCGGGGAGCTGTTTTTT.

The CDR3 region has the DNA TGTGCCACCAGTGATCCCGGGACAGGGACTTTACAGCCCCAGCATTTT. This sequence encodes CATSDPGTGTLQPQHF. The rearrangement joins TRBV24-1 to TRBJ1-5; 9 nucleotides line up with TRBD1. With 3 bases clipped from V and 7 bases from J, the junction kept 9 bases outside the gene matches. The CDR3 has 16 residues. Germline lookup yields CDR1 KGHDR and CDR2 SFDVKD.

The chain has TRBV18 and TRBJ2-1, with 9 bases matching TRBD2. Germline trimming cut 2 bases from V and 12 bases from J; bases unmatched to any gene: 8. The CDR3 extends over 14 amino acids. From germline, CDR1 is KGHSH and CDR2 LQKENI. The CDR3 is CASSPRTSDGSQFF. DNA for the CDR3: TGTGCCAGCTCACCAAGGACTAGCGACGGTTCGCAGTTCTTC.